A selection of T cell receptor beta chains follows, all from one sample in a study of post-analysis software for immune sequencing data. TCRdb analysed the PCR reads with MiXCR anew, one entry per CDR3 protein. This repertoire shows about 810,000 distinct CDR3 sequences, about 50% found once; its top ten account for 4.6%. Sample: blood. The receptor source for this set is a girl under 18 with multiple sclerosis. CDR3s include the opening cysteine and the closing phenylalanine or tryptophan. D genes are given only for firm matches. Only part of the rows carry a size: once, few, many, or a class if the clone is expanded.

V gene	clone size	J gene	D gene	CDR3 length	CDR3 protein	CDR3 DNA
TRBV5-1	NA	TRBJ2-1	TRBD1	13	CASSLDGTGKQFF	TGCGCCAGCAGCTTGGACGGGACAGGGAAGCAGTTCTTC
TRBV10-3	NA	TRBJ2-3	TRBD2	14	CAIASGGNADTQYF	TGTGCCATCGCTAGCGGGGGGAACGCAGATACGCAGTATTTT
TRBV7-9	NA	TRBJ2-3	NA	15	CASRSDGPLGNAQYF	TGTGCCAGCAGGTCCGACGGGCCCTTGGGTAACGCGCAGTATTTT
TRBV5-6	NA	TRBJ1-2	TRBD1	14	CASSSRQGKYGYTF	TGTGCCAGCAGCTCGCGACAGGGAAAGTATGGCTACACCTTC
TRBV20-1	NA	TRBJ2-7	NA	15	CSARDRVNSLYEQYF	TGCAGTGCTAGAGATCGGGTCAACTCACTCTACGAGCAGTACTTC
TRBV20-1	NA	TRBJ2-3	NA	14	CSARLGGRTDTQYF	TGCAGTGCTAGGTTAGGGGGGCGCACAGATACGCAGTATTTT
TRBV7-2	NA	TRBJ1-5	TRBD1	17	CASSTSTGAPPNQPQHF	TGTGCCAGCAGCACCTCGACAGGGGCCCCGCCCAATCAGCCCCAGCATTTT
TRBV20-1	NA	TRBJ2-3	NA	11	CSAENLDTQYF	TGCAGTGCTGAGAATCTGGATACGCAGTATTTT
TRBV2	NA	TRBJ2-1	NA	13	CASSDERSNEQFF	TGTGCCAGCAGTGATGAAAGATCCAATGAGCAGTTCTTC
TRBV6-5	NA	TRBJ1-2	TRBD1	13	CASSYSTQGGYTF	TGTGCCAGCAGTTACTCGACACAGGGGGGCTACACCTTC
TRBV29-1	NA	TRBJ1-2	NA	16	CSVEGHRLVEAYGYTF	TGCAGCGTTGAAGGTCACAGGTTGGTGGAGGCCTATGGCTACACCTTC
TRBV20-1	NA	TRBJ2-3	TRBD2	12	CSARTSGGTQYF	TGCAGTGCTAGGACTAGCGGGGGTACGCAGTATTTT
TRBV6-6	NA	TRBJ2-5	NA	14	CASSIRQSAETQYF	TGTGCCAGCAGTATCAGACAGTCGGCAGAGACCCAGTACTTC
TRBV29-1	few	TRBJ2-1	TRBD2	16	CSVVPLAGSSYNEQFF	TGCAGCGTTGTACCCTTAGCGGGCAGCTCCTACAATGAGCAGTTCTTC
TRBV4-1	few	TRBJ2-3	NA	17	CASSQVGLGTGGDTQYF	TGCGCCAGCAGCCAAGTCGGTTTAGGGACCGGGGGTGATACGCAGTATTTT
TRBV3-1	NA	TRBJ2-5	NA	14	CASSQTGQQETQYF	TGTGCCAGCAGCCAAACAGGACAGCAAGAGACCCAGTACTTC
TRBV4-1	NA	TRBJ1-2	NA	15	CASSQVPGSLYGYTF	TGCGCCAGCAGCCAAGTGCCAGGCAGTCTCTATGGCTACACCTTC
TRBV6-2/TRBV6-3	NA	TRBJ2-7	NA	15	CASSYGLGLSYEQYF	TGTGCCAGCAGTTACGGCTTGGGACTCTCCTACGAGCAGTACTTC
TRBV27	NA	TRBJ2-7	NA	13	CASSWRGPYEQYF	TGTGCCAGCAGTTGGCGGGGACCCTACGAGCAGTACTTC
TRBV29-1	NA	TRBJ2-1	TRBD2	17	CSVEGTSGPSSYNEQFF	TGCAGCGTTGAAGGGACTAGCGGACCCAGCTCCTACAATGAGCAGTTCTTC
TRBV20-1	NA	TRBJ2-7	NA	14	CSARGLTSSYEQYF	TGCAGTGCTAGAGGTTTGACGAGCTCCTACGAGCAGTACTTC
TRBV7-6	NA	TRBJ2-3	TRBD1	16	CASSQGARVDTDTQYF	TGTGCCAGCAGCCAGGGGGCCAGGGTTGACACAGATACGCAGTATTTT
TRBV9	few	TRBJ2-3	TRBD2	16	CASSVDSSGRSDTQYF	TGTGCCAGCAGCGTAGATAGTAGCGGGAGGAGCGATACGCAGTATTTT
TRBV18	few	TRBJ2-5	TRBD1	15	CASSPRDRGGETQYF	TGTGCCAGCTCACCACGGGACAGGGGAGGAGAGACCCAGTACTTC
TRBV5-1	NA	TRBJ2-7	TRBD2	16	CASSFSQREGLGEQYF	TGCGCCAGCAGCTTCAGCCAGCGGGAGGGCCTAGGGGAGCAGTACTTC
TRBV5-1	NA	TRBJ2-3	NA	13	CASSFAGSDTQYF	TGCGCCAGCAGCTTTGCGGGATCAGATACGCAGTATTTT
TRBV20-1	NA	TRBJ2-7	TRBD1	17	CSASGEPGTGGSYEQYF	TGCAGTGCTAGTGGGGAGCCGGGGACAGGGGGCTCCTACGAGCAGTACTTC
TRBV7-9	NA	TRBJ2-7	TRBD1	15	CASSEPTGDPYEQYF	TGTGCCAGCAGCGAACCCACAGGGGACCCCTACGAGCAGTACTTC
TRBV29-1	NA	TRBJ2-7	NA	14	CSVYGLLSSYEQYF	TGCAGCGTGTACGGACTCCTGAGCTCCTACGAGCAGTACTTC
TRBV12-5	NA	TRBJ1-1	NA	15	CASGLYGQRGTEAFF	TGTGCTAGTGGTTTGTACGGACAGCGGGGCACTGAAGCTTTCTTT
TRBV5-1	NA	TRBJ2-7	NA	14	CASCLEVGPYEQYF	TGCGCCAGCTGCTTGGAAGTCGGACCCTACGAGCAGTACTTC
TRBV4-2	NA	TRBJ2-5	TRBD2	17	CASSQAGTSGRKETQYF	TGTGCCAGCAGCCAGGCCGGGACTAGCGGGAGGAAAGAGACCCAGTACTTC
TRBV5-1	NA	TRBJ2-1	NA	14	CASTILRGDNEQFF	TGCGCCAGCACCATTCTCAGGGGTGACAATGAGCAGTTCTTC
TRBV7-2	NA	TRBJ2-1	TRBD2	16	CASSLTSGSIGNEQFF	TGTGCCAGCAGCCTTACTAGCGGGAGTATCGGCAATGAGCAGTTCTTC
TRBV10-3	NA	TRBJ1-2	NA	12	CAISSLSYGYTF	TGTGCCATCAGTTCCCTTTCCTATGGCTACACCTTC
TRBV7-9	NA	TRBJ2-3	NA	16	CASSPVSEPDTDTQYF	TGTGCCAGCAGCCCCGTTTCGGAGCCAGACACAGATACGCAGTATTTT
TRBV4-2	NA	TRBJ2-5	NA	18	CASSQARGGSIEEETQYF	TGTGCCAGCAGCCAAGCCAGGGGCGGGAGCATTGAGGAGGAGACCCAGTACTTC
TRBV29-1	few	TRBJ2-5	NA	14	CSVEAAELQETQYF	TGCAGCGTTGAAGCGGCAGAGTTACAAGAGACCCAGTACTTC
TRBV18	NA	TRBJ2-1	NA	16	CASSPPIAESYNEQFF	TGTGCCAGCTCACCCCCGATAGCGGAATCCTACAATGAGCAGTTCTTC
TRBV5-1	once	TRBJ2-1	TRBD1	19	CASSNLGTGVFSSYNEQFF	TGCGCCAGCAGTAATCTGGGGACAGGGGTATTTAGCTCCTACAATGAGCAGTTCTTC
TRBV6-1	NA	TRBJ2-7	TRBD1	13	CASRRQGAREQYF	TGTGCCAGCAGACGACAGGGGGCGAGAGAGCAGTACTTC
TRBV11-2	NA	TRBJ2-7	NA	16	CASSSIRASPTYEQYF	TGTGCCAGCAGCTCCATCCGAGCGAGCCCTACCTACGAGCAGTACTTC
TRBV29-1	NA	TRBJ1-5	TRBD1	14	CSVGHGDRGYPQHF	TGCAGCGTTGGTCATGGAGACAGGGGTTATCCCCAGCATTTT
TRBV20-1	NA	TRBJ1-1	TRBD1	15	CSASPRQGGGSEAFF	TGCAGTGCTAGCCCGAGGCAGGGGGGGGGCTCTGAAGCTTTCTTT
TRBV12-3/TRBV12-4	NA	TRBJ2-1	NA	14	CASSPLHLGDEQFF	TGTGCCAGCAGTCCACTCCACCTGGGGGATGAGCAGTTCTTC
TRBV20-1	few	TRBJ1-2	TRBD1	13	CSAAGQGGNGYTF	TGCAGTGCTGCCGGACAGGGGGGGAATGGCTACACCTTC
TRBV20-1	NA	TRBJ2-7	NA	15	CSARDRRTPTYEQYF	TGCAGTGCTAGAGATCGGCGGACACCTACCTACGAGCAGTACTTC
TRBV5-1	few	TRBJ2-7	NA	13	CASRSVISYEQYF	TGCGCCAGCAGGTCCGTGATATCCTACGAGCAGTACTTC
TRBV20-1	NA	TRBJ2-5	TRBD2	14	CSASKLAGARTQYF	TGCAGTGCCAGCAAACTAGCGGGGGCGAGGACCCAGTACTTC
TRBV7-2	once	TRBJ2-4	NA	16	CASSLGATFKGDIQYF	TGTGCCAGCAGCCTGGGGGCGACTTTTAAGGGGGACATTCAGTACTTC
TRBV10-3	NA	TRBJ1-4	TRBD1	14	CASSTGQKNEKLFF	TGTGCCAGCAGTACGGGACAGAAAAATGAAAAACTGTTTTTT
TRBV10-3	NA	TRBJ2-1	NA	16	CAISESTGSSYNEQFF	TGTGCCATCAGTGAGTCGACCGGGAGCTCCTACAATGAGCAGTTCTTC
TRBV5-1	NA	TRBJ2-3	NA	13	CASSDVGTDTQYF	TGCGCCAGCAGTGACGTGGGAACAGATACGCAGTATTTT
TRBV29-1	NA	TRBJ2-7	NA	11	CSALVDHEQYF	TGCAGCGCTCTCGTGGACCACGAGCAGTACTTC
TRBV12-3/TRBV12-4	few	TRBJ2-7	NA	16	CASSLRAGESSYEQYF	TGTGCCAGCAGTTTAAGGGCAGGAGAGAGCTCCTACGAGCAGTACTTC
TRBV7-2	few	TRBJ2-1	TRBD2	18	CASSKHGGRAYPYNEQFF	TGTGCCAGCAGCAAACATGGCGGGAGGGCCTACCCCTACAATGAGCAGTTCTTC
TRBV5-5	NA	TRBJ2-4	NA	14	CASSFGGTKNIQYF	TGTGCCAGCAGCTTTGGGGGAACCAAAAACATTCAGTACTTC